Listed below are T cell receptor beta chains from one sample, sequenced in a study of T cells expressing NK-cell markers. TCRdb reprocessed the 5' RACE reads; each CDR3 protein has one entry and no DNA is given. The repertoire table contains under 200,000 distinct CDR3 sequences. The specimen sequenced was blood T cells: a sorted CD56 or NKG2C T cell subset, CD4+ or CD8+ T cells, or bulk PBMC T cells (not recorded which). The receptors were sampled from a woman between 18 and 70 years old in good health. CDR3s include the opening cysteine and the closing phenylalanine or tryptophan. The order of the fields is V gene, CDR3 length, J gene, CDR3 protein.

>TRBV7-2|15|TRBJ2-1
CASSLGGLNRNEQFF
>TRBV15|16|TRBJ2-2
CATSRDLAGYTGELFF
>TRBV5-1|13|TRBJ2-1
CASRGTREDEQFF
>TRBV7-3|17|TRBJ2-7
CASSKTASGTRSYEQYF
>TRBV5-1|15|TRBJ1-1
CASSLLREGSTEAFF
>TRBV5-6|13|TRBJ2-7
CASSFTGSPEQYF
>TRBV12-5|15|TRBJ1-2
CASGSGDRFLYGYTF
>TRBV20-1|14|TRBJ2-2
CSAGGSRPDGELFF
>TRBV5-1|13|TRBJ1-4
CASSGPEGEKLFF
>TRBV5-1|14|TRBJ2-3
CASTGSASTDTQYF
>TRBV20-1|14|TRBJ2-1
CSARKAGARNEQFF
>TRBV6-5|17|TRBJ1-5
CASISRQGTGGNQPQHF
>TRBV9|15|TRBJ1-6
CASSVTQGRNSPLHF
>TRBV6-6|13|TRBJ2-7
CASSYAHSYEQYF